The clone carrying this TCR beta chain was observed a few times. Its target is unknown. Unique molecular identifiers were affixed to discrete cDNA molecules within the library. Each CDR3 protein is one row after TCRdb ran MiXCR on the RACE reads. The table lists about 81,000 distinct CDR3 sequences, about 9.4% of them singletons. Indicated time point: patch test 2, 6 weeks after DPC sensitization. Treatment reported: therapeutic diphenylcyclopropenone sensitization with weekly scalp DPC. Each patch test followed a blood draw. Before extraction, the whole blood was not fractionated, and total RNA was taken from it. The sample originates from a study of human T cells and chemical hapten exposure. General observations from the study: There was a positive correlation between PT1 expanded TCR counts and patch test score.

Trimming shortened V by 1 base and J by 3 bases, and 16 bases separated the two germline ends. CDR3 length: 17 residues. Looked up from germline, CDR1 is MDHEN and CDR2 is SYDVKM. The sequencing here drew on whole blood, taken in connection with sensitization to the hapten diphenylcyclopropenone (DPC). This chain uses TRBV28 with TRBJ1-3; TRBD1 is a possible D gene (5 bases). This clonotype was sampled from a woman aged 25-40 years with alopecia areata. Some clones in this sample may be carry-over from other donors' samples. CDR3 sequence: CASSLSGLGTFGNTIYF. The CDR3 DNA is TGTGCCAGCAGTTTATCGGGATTGGGGACGTTTGGAAACACCATATATTTT. The whole variable domain, remainder taken from reference TRBV28 and TRBJ1-3, is DVKVTQSSRYLVKRTGEKVFLECVQDMDHENMFWYRQDPGLGLRLIYFSYDVKMKEKGDIPEGYSVSREKKERFSLILESASTNQTSMYLCASSLSGLGTFGNTIYFGEGSWLTVV.